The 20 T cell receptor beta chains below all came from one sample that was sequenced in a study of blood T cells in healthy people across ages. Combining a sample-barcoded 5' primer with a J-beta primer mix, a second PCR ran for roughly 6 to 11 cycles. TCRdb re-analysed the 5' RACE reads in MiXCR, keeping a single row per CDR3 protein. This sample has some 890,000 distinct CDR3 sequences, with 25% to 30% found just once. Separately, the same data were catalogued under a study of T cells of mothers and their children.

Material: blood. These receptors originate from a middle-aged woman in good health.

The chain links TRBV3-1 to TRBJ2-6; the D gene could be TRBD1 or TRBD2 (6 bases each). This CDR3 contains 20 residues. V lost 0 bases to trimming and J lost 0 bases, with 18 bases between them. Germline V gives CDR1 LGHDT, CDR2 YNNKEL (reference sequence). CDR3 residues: CASSQDLGGGVSSGANVLTF. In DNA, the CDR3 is TGTGCCAGCAGCCAAGATTTGGGGGGCGGGGTAAGCTCTGGGGCCAACGTCCTGACTTTC.

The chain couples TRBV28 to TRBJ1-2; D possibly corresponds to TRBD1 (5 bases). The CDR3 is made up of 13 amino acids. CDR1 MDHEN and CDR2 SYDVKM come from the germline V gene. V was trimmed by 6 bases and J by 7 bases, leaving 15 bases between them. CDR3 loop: CASRLFGRVGYTF. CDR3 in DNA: TGTGCCAGCAGGCTTTTTGGCAGGGTTGGCTACACCTTC.

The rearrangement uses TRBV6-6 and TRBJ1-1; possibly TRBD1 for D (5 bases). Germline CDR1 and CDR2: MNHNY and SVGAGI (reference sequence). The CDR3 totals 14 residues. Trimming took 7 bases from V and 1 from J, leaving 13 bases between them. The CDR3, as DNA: TGTGCCAGCAATCGGGACTTTTCGAACACTGAAGCTTTCTTT. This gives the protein CASNRDFSNTEAFF.

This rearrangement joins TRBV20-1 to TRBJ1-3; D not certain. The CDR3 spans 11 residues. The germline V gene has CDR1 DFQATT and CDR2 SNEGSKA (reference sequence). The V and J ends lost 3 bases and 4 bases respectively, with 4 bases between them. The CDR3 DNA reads TGCAGTGCTAGCTTGGGAAACACCATATATTTT. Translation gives CSASLGNTIYF.

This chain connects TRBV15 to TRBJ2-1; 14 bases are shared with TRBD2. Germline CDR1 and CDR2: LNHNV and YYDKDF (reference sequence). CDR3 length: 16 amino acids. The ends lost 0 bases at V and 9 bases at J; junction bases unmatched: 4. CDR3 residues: CATSRETTSGGVEQFF. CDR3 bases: TGTGCCACCAGCAGAGAGACGACTAGCGGGGGGGTTGAGCAGTTCTTC.

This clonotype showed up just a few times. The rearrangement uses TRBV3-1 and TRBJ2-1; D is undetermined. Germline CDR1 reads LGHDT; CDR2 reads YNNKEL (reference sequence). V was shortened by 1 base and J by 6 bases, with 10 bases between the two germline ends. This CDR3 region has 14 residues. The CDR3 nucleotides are TGTGCCAGCAGCCAAGTAGCAGGTAGCAATGAGCAGTTCTTC. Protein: CASSQVAGSNEQFF.

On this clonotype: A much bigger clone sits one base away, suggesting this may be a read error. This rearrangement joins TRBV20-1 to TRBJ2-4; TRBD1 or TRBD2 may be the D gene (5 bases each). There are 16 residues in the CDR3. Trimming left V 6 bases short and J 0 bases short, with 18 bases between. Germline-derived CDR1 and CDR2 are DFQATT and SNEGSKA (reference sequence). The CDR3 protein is CSAKIRGRGAKNIQYF. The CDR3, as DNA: TGCAGTGCAAAAATCCGGGGACGGGGAGCCAAAAACATTCAGTACTTC.

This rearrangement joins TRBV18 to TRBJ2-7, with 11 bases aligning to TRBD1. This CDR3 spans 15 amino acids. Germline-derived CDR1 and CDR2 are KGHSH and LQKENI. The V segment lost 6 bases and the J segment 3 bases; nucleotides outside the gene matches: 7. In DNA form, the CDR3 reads TGTGCCAGCTCCCATCCGGGACAGGGGGGCTACGAGCAGTACTTC. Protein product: CASSHPGQGGYEQYF.

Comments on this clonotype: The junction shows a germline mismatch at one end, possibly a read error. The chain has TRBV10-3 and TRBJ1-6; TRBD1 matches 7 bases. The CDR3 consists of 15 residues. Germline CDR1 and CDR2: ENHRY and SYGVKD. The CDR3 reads CAISERDRENSSLHF. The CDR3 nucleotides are TGTGCCATCAGTGAGAGGGACAGAGAAAATTCATCCCTCCACTTT.

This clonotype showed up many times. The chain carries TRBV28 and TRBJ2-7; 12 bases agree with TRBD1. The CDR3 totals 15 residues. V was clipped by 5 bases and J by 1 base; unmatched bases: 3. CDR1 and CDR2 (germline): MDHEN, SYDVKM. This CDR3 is CASSGTGGQSYEQYF. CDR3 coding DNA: TGTGCCAGCAGTGGGACAGGGGGCCAATCCTACGAGCAGTACTTC.

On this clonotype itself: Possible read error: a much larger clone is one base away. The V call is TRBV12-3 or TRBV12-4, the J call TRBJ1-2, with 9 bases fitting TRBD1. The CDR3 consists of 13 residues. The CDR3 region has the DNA TGTGCCAGCAGGTCTACAGGGGGCAGTGGCCACACCTTC. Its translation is CASRSTGGSGHTF.

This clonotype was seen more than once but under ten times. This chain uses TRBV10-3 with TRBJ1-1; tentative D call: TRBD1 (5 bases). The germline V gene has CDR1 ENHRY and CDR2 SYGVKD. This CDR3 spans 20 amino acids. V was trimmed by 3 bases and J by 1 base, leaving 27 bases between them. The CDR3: CAISDRARRREGDRNTEAFF. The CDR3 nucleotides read TGTGCCATCAGTGACCGGGCCAGGAGAAGGGAAGGGGATCGGAACACTGAAGCTTTCTTT.

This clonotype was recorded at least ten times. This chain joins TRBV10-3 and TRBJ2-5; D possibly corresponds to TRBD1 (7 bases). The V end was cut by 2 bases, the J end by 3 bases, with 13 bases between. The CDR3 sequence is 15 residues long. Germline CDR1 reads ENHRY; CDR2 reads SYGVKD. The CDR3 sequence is CAISEGGTAKETQYF. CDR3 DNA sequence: TGTGCCATCAGTGAGGGGGGGACAGCCAAAGAGACCCAGTACTTC.

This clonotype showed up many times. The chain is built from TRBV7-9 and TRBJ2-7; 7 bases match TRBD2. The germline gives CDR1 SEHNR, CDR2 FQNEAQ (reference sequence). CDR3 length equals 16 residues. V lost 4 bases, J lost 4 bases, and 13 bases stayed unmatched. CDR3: CASSSTGRAIIYEQYF. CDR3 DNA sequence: TGTGCCAGCAGCTCCACGGGGAGGGCGATAATTTACGAGCAGTACTTC.

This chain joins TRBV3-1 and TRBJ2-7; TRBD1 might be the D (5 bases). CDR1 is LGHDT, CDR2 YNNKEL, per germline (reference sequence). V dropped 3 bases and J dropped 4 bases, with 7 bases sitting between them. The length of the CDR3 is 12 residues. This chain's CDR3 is CASSHPGYEQYF. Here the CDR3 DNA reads TGTGCCAGCAGCCACCCAGGGTACGAGCAGTACTTC.

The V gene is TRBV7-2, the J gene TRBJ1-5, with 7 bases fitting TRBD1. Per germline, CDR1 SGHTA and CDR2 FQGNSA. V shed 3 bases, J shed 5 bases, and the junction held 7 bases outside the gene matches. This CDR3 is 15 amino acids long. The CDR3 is CASSLGGQSHQPQHF. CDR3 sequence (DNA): TGTGCCAGCAGCTTGGGGGGACAGAGCCATCAGCCCCAGCATTTT. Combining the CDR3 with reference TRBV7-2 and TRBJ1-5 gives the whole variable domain GAGVSQSPSNKVTEKGKDVELRCDPISGHTALYWYRQSLGQGLEFLIYFQGNSAPDKSGLPSDRFSAERTGGSVSTLTIQRTQQEDSAVYLCASSLGGQSHQPQHFGDGTRLSIL.

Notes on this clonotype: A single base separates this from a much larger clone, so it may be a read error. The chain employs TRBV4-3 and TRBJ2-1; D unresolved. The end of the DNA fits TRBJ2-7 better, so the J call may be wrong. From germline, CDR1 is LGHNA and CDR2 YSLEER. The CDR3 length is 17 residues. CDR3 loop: CASSQETRVSSYNEQYF. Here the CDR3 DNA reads TGCGCCAGCAGCCAAGAAACAAGGGTATCGTCCTACAATGAGCAGTACTTC.

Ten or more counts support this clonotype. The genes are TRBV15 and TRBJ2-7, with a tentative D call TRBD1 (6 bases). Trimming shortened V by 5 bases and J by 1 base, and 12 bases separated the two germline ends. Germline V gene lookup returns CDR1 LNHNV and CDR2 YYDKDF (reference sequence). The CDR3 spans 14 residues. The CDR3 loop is CATSPGTSSYEQYF. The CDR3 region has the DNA TGTGCCACCAGCCCTGGGACATCGTCCTACGAGCAGTACTTC. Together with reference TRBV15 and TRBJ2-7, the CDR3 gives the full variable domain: DAMVIQNPRYQVTQFGKPVTLSCSQTLNHNVMYWYQQKSSQAPKLLFHYYDKDFNNEADTPDNFQSRRPNTSFCFLDIRSPGLGDTAMYLCATSPGTSSYEQYFGPGTRLTVT.

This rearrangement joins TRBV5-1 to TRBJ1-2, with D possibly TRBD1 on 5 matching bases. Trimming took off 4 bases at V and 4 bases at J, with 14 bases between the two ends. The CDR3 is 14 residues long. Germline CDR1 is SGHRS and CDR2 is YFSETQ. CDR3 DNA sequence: TGCGCCAGCAGCAGGGATCCGGGGGGCTATGGCTACACCTTC. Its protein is CASSRDPGGYGYTF.

The CDR3, as DNA: TGTGCCAGCAGCTTATTTACAGCTTTGAACACCGGGGAGCTGTTTTTT. Protein product: CASSLFTALNTGELFF. The J gene is TRBJ2-2, the V gene TRBV7-9; D gene ambiguous. The V gene lost 2 bases and the J gene lost 1 base, with 11 bases spanning the gap. CDR1 is SEHNR, CDR2 FQNEAQ, per germline (reference sequence). The CDR3 covers 16 residues.